What follows are 28 T cell receptor beta chains derived from one specimen sequenced in a study of T cell responses to AZD1222 COVID-19 vaccine. Clones were sequenced by immunoSEQ multiplex PCR, and TCRdb holds only the in-frame ones, with some missing. The sample includes fewer than 150,000 clones, 80% to 90% of them seen just once. Sequenced here: peripheral blood, sampled 28 days after the second AZD1222 dose. These receptor sequences come from an adult who received the AZD1222 COVID-19 vaccine.

The chain recombines TRBV6-5 with TRBJ1-5; D unresolved. CDR1 and CDR2 (germline): MNHEY, SVGAGI. The CDR3 has 14 amino acids. The V gene lost 7 bases and the J gene lost 0 bases, with 10 bases spanning the gap. The CDR3 sequence: CASTSENSNQPQHF. Written as DNA, the CDR3 is TGTGCCAGCACGAGCGAGAATAGCAATCAGCCCCAGCATTTT.

CDR3 amino acids: CASSVYSQKAFF. The CDR3 nucleotides read TGTGCCAGCAGTGTCTACAGTCAAAAAGCTTTCTTT. The chain links TRBV2 to TRBJ1-1; D gene unclear. The CDR3 sequence is 12 residues long. V lost 4 bases and J lost 9, with 12 bases in between. Germline V gene lookup returns CDR1 SNHLY and CDR2 FYNNEI. Drawing the rest from reference TRBV2 and TRBJ1-1, the complete variable domain is EPEVTQTPSHQVTQMGQEVILRCVPISNHLYFYWYRQILGQKVEFLVSFYNNEISEKSEIFDDQFSVERPDGSNFTLKIRSTKLEDSAMYFCASSVYSQKAFFGQGTRLTVV.

In its sample, this clone was seen once. The chain couples TRBV29-1 to TRBJ1-1; D may be TRBD1 (5 bases). There are 13 residues in the CDR3. Trimming shortened V by 5 bases and J by 5 bases, and 15 bases separated the two germline ends. The V gene's germline CDR1 is SQVTM and CDR2 ANQGSEA. The DNA for the CDR3 is TGCAGCGTTCCATTACTGGGGGAAACTGAAGCTTTCTTT. This sequence encodes CSVPLLGETEAFF.

This clone was recorded only once. The V and J genes are TRBV30 and TRBJ1-2; D ambiguous. CDR1 and CDR2 from the germline V gene are GTSNPN and SVGIG (reference sequence). The CDR3 totals 15 residues. Trimming took 2 bases from V and 2 from J, leaving 15 bases between them. The CDR3 DNA reads TGTGCCTGGAGTTCTTTCCCCTCAGGAAACTATGGCTACACCTTC. It yields the protein CAWSSFPSGNYGYTF.

The chain uses TRBV7-6 and TRBJ2-5; a possible D gene is TRBD2 (6 bases). V shed 1 base and J shed 5 bases, with 17 bases lying between them. The CDR3 extends over 16 amino acids. Germline lookup yields CDR1 SGHVS and CDR2 FNYEAQ. CDR3 residues: CASSLGVVGGAETQYF. CDR3 in DNA: TGTGCCAGCAGCTTAGGAGTTGTCGGGGGAGCGGAGACCCAGTACTTC.

This clone came up once. The chain couples TRBV11-2 to TRBJ1-1; D unclear. Germline lookup yields CDR1 SGHAT and CDR2 FQNNGV. The CDR3 contains 13 residues. Trimming pared 1 base from V and 1 base from J, leaving 4 bases between. In nucleotides, the CDR3 is TGTGCCAGCAGCTTAGCCAGGAACACTGAAGCTTTCTTT. The encoded protein is CASSLARNTEAFF. Variable domain in full (rest from reference TRBV11-2 and TRBJ1-1): EAGVAQSPRYKIIEKRQSVAFWCNPISGHATLYWYQQILGQGPKLLIQFQNNGVVDDSQLPKDRFSAERLKGVDSTLKIQPAKLEDSAVYLCASSLARNTEAFFGQGTRLTVV.

This sequence joins TRBV9 and TRBJ1-1; D perhaps matches TRBD1 (6 bases). The CDR3 loop spans 15 amino acids. The V end lost 3 bases, the J end lost 0 bases, and 12 bases lay between the germline ends. CDR1 and CDR2 from the germline V gene are SGDLS and YYNGEE. CDR3 bases: TGTGCCAGCAGCGGGAACAGGGTAATGAACACTGAAGCTTTCTTT. Translation: CASSGNRVMNTEAFF.

V and J are TRBV18 and TRBJ2-7, with 11 bases aligning to TRBD2. The J segment lost 7 bases and the V segment lost 5 bases, leaving 4 bases of the junction unmatched. The CDR3 has 13 amino acids. Germline-derived CDR1 and CDR2 are KGHSH and LQKENI. The CDR3 spells CASSGTSGVEQYF. CDR3 DNA sequence: TGTGCCAGCTCAGGGACTAGCGGTGTTGAGCAGTACTTC.

The chain has TRBV5-8 and TRBJ2-7, with D perhaps given as TRBD1 or TRBD2 (5 bases each). Germline CDR1 reads SGHTS; CDR2 reads YDEGEE. This CDR3 has 12 amino acids. Deletions cut 2 bases from V and 6 bases from J, with 9 bases between. CDR3 residues: CASSLRGVEQYF. CDR3 nucleotides: TGTGCCAGCAGCTTAAGAGGGGTCGAGCAGTACTTC.

The chain employs TRBV5-1 and TRBJ2-5; 12 bases fit TRBD1. From germline, CDR1 is SGHRS and CDR2 YFSETQ. The CDR3 covers 15 residues. Germline trimming cut 4 bases from V and 5 bases from J; bases unmatched to any gene: 6. Written as DNA, the CDR3 is TGCGCCAGCAGCCCCGGGACAGGGGGCAGCGAGACCCAGTACTTC. Translating it yields CASSPGTGGSETQYF.

Remarks on this clone: One junction end disagrees with the germline gene, perhaps due to a read error. The V and J genes are TRBV7-9 and TRBJ2-7; the match to TRBD1 covers 7 bases. This CDR3 comprises 11 residues. The germline V gene has CDR1 SEHNR and CDR2 FQNEAQ (reference sequence). CDR3: CASSLEGQLTF. The DNA for the CDR3 is TGTGCCAGCAGCTTAGAGGGACAGTTGACCTTC.

The rearrangement joins TRBV4-2 to TRBJ2-3; TRBD2 agrees at 13 bases. V trimming: 0 bases; J trimming: 9 bases; junction bases outside the gene matches: 6. Per germline, CDR1 LGHNA and CDR2 YNFKEQ. The CDR3 loop spans 16 amino acids. CDR3 amino acids: CASSQDTSGGGGTQYF. The CDR3 region has the DNA TGTGCCAGCAGCCAAGATACTAGCGGGGGGGGCGGGACGCAGTATTTT.

V and J are TRBV6-5 and TRBJ2-5; possibly TRBD1 for D (5 bases). CDR3 length: 16 amino acids. Trimming took off 0 bases at V and 1 base at J, with 12 bases between the two ends. Germline lookup yields CDR1 MNHEY and CDR2 SVGAGI. The CDR3 DNA is TGTGCCAGCAGTTACTCTAAGCAGGGCACCCAAGAGACCCAGTACTTC. Its translation: CASSYSKQGTQETQYF.

V gene TRBV27 combines with J gene TRBJ1-6; 7 positions match TRBD1. With V trimmed by 7 bases and J by 5 bases, 14 bases remained unmatched. The CDR3 consists of 17 residues. The germline V gene encodes CDR1 MNHEY and CDR2 SMNVEV (reference sequence). CDR3 nucleotide sequence: TGTGCCAGCAATGGGGCGGGCAGGGGGTTCAATAATTCACCCCTCCACTTT. Translated: CASNGAGRGFNNSPLHF.

This clone has just one count. The chain carries TRBV4-1 and TRBJ2-1, with D unresolved. Germline V gene lookup returns CDR1 MGHRA and CDR2 YSYEKL. CDR3 length: 13 amino acids. Deletions cut 1 base from V and 15 bases from J, with 16 bases between. For the CDR3, the DNA is TGCGCCAGCAGCCAAGGAGCCAGTTTTAAGCGGTTCTTC. Amino acids: CASSQGASFKRFF.

This chain uses TRBV29-1 with TRBJ1-1; no definite D call. Trimming removed 4 bases at V and 1 base at J, with 13 bases between. This CDR3 has 14 amino acids. From germline, CDR1 is SQVTM and CDR2 ANQGSEA. Here the CDR3 DNA reads TGCAGCGTTGCCGGCCGGTCTGGGAACACTGAAGCTTTCTTT. Its translation: CSVAGRSGNTEAFF.

This clone was counted only a few times. V and J are TRBV7-9 and TRBJ1-1; D gene unclear. With 7 bases removed from V and 0 bases from J, the gap between germline ends came to 9 bases. The CDR3 length is 13 residues. The germline V gene has CDR1 SEHNR and CDR2 FQNEAQ (reference sequence). The CDR3 region has the DNA TGTGCCAGCATCCCTCACGTGAACACTGAAGCTTTCTTT. Translating it yields CASIPHVNTEAFF. The whole variable domain, remainder taken from reference TRBV7-9 and TRBJ1-1, is DTGVSQNPRHKITKRGQNVTFRCDPISEHNRLYWYRQTLGQGPEFLTYFQNEAQLEKSRLLSDRFSAERPKGSFSTLEIQRTEQGDSAMYLCASIPHVNTEAFFGQGTRLTVV.

This clone has just one count. This chain links TRBV6-5 with TRBJ1-6; D unresolved. This CDR3 is 13 amino acids long. V lost 4 bases to trimming and J lost 8 bases, with 9 bases between them. Germline CDR1 reads MNHEY; CDR2 reads SVGAGI. The CDR3 DNA reads TGTGCCAGCAGTTTGATCGGGGATTCACCCCTCCACTTT. The encoded protein is CASSLIGDSPLHF.

The V and J genes are TRBV7-2 and TRBJ2-5, with a weak D call TRBD1 (6 bases). With 1 base removed from V and 5 bases from J, the gap between germline ends came to 20 bases. The CDR3 extends over 17 amino acids. CDR1 and CDR2 (germline): SGHTA, FQGNSA. CDR3 in DNA: TGTGCCAGCAGCTTAGGGATCTCAGGGGTTCGGGGCGAGACCCAGTACTTC. The encoded protein is CASSLGISGVRGETQYF.

The table lists this clone with a count of one. The chain employs TRBV7-9 and TRBJ1-2; D uncertain. V was clipped by 5 bases and J by 4 bases, with 11 bases between them. Germline CDR1 and CDR2: SEHNR and FQNEAQ (reference sequence). The CDR3 has 13 amino acids. The CDR3 here is CASSQQSAYGYTF. Written as DNA, the CDR3 is TGTGCCAGCAGCCAACAATCGGCCTATGGCTACACCTTC.

The chain uses TRBV27 and TRBJ2-1; D remains unclear. Germline V gene lookup returns CDR1 MNHEY and CDR2 SMNVEV (reference sequence). The germline V and J ends were trimmed by 3 bases and 12 bases, with 15 bases remaining between them. The CDR3 runs to 13 residues. The CDR3 is CASSFQSSRRQFF. CDR3 coding DNA: TGTGCCAGCAGTTTCCAATCATCTAGGCGGCAGTTCTTC.

This chain links TRBV5-1 with TRBJ2-7; the match to TRBD1 covers 7 bases. V was clipped by 3 bases and J by 0 bases; unmatched bases: 6. Looked up from germline, CDR1 is SGHRS and CDR2 is YFSETQ. The CDR3 consists of 15 residues. The CDR3: CASSWLGDSSYEQYF. DNA of the CDR3: TGCGCCAGCAGCTGGCTCGGGGACAGCTCCTACGAGCAGTACTTC.

This clone appeared a few times. The rearrangement joins TRBV6-5 to TRBJ1-1; D is uncertain. Looked up from germline, CDR1 is MNHEY and CDR2 is SVGAGI. The CDR3 has 15 residues. Trimming took off 7 bases at V and 1 base at J, with 16 bases between the two ends. CDR3 sequence: CASNGGSAGNTEAFF. In DNA form, the CDR3 reads TGTGCCAGCAATGGTGGTTCGGCCGGGAACACTGAAGCTTTCTTT.

The chain couples TRBV12-3 or TRBV12-4 to TRBJ1-2; D unresolved. CDR3 size: 11 residues. Trimming pared 3 bases from V and 8 bases from J, leaving 7 bases between. CDR3 amino acids: CASSFRGGYTF. DNA for the CDR3: TGTGCCAGCAGTTTTCGAGGGGGCTACACCTTC.

The genes are TRBV7-2 and TRBJ2-7; 7 nucleotides line up with TRBD1. J lost 3 bases, V lost 1 base, and 3 bases had no gene match. The V gene's germline CDR1 is SGHTA and CDR2 FQGNSA. The CDR3 covers 14 residues. CDR3 nucleotide sequence: TGTGCCAGCAGCTTAGACAGGGGCTTCTACGAGCAGTACTTC. Protein: CASSLDRGFYEQYF.

The chain is built from TRBV18 and TRBJ2-3; maybe TRBD1 (6 bases). The CDR3 has 14 amino acids. V lost 6 bases, J lost 1 base, and 11 bases lay in between. Germline loops: CDR1 KGHSH, CDR2 LQKENI. CDR3 loop: CASSRWTGTDTQYF. DNA of the CDR3: TGTGCCAGCTCCCGCTGGACAGGCACAGATACGCAGTATTTT. Filled out from reference TRBV18 and TRBJ2-3, the complete variable domain reads NAGVMQNPRHLVRRRGQEARLRCSPMKGHSHVYWYRQLPEEGLKFMVYLQKENIIDESGMPKERFSAEFPKEGPSILRIQQVVRGDSAAYFCASSRWTGTDTQYFGPGTRLTVL.

The J gene is TRBJ1-5, the V gene TRBV28; 10 bases fit TRBD1. This CDR3 is 17 amino acids long. Germline values: CDR1 MDHEN, CDR2 SYDVKM. J lost 0 bases, V lost 4 bases, and 6 bases had no gene match. This CDR3 reads CASSSGTGEYSNQPQHF. The CDR3 bases are TGTGCCAGCAGTTCGGGGACAGGGGAATATAGCAATCAGCCCCAGCATTTT.

The chain couples TRBV5-4 to TRBJ2-7, with 15 bases that match TRBD2. CDR3 length: 16 residues. The germline CDR1 and CDR2 sequences are SGHNT and YYREEE (reference sequence). J gave up 4 bases and V 1 base, and 3 bases lay outside the gene matches. DNA of the CDR3: TGTGCCAGCAGCTTGCGCGGGACTAGCGGGAGGTACGAGCAGTACTTC. The encoded protein is CASSLRGTSGRYEQYF.